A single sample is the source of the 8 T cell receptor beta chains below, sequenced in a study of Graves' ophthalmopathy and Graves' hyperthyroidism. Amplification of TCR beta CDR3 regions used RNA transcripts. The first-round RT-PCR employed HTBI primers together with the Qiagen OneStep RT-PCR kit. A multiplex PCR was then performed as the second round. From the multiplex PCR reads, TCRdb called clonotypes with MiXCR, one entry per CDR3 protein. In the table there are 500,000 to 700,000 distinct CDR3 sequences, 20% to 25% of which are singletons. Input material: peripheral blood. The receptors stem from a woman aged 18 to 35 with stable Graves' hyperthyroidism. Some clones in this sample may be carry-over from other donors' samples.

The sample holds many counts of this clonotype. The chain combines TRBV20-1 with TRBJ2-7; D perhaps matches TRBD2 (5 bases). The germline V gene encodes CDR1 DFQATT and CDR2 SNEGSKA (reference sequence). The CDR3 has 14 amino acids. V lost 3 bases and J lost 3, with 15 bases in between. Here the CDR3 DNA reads TGCAGTGCTAGCGGGAACAACCCCAACTACGAGCAGTACTTC. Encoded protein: CSASGNNPNYEQYF.

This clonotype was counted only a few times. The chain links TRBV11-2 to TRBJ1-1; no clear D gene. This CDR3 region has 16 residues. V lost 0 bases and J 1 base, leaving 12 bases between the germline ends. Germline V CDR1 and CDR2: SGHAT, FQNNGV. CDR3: CASSLDPTGRNTEAFF. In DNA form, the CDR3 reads TGTGCCAGCAGCTTAGATCCTACTGGGAGGAACACTGAAGCTTTCTTT.

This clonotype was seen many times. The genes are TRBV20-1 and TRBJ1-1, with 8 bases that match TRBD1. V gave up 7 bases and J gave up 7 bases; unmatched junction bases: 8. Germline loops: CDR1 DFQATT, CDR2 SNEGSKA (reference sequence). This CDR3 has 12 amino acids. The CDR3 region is CSVIQGAGEAFF. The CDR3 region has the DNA TGCAGTGTAATTCAGGGGGCGGGTGAAGCTTTCTTT.

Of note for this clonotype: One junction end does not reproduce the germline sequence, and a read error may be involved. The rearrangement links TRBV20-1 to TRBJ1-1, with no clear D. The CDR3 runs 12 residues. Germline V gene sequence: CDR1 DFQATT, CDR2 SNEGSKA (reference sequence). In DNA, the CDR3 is TGCAATGCTGCCTTTGGAACAGTCGAAGCTTTCTTT. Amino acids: CNAAFGTVEAFF.

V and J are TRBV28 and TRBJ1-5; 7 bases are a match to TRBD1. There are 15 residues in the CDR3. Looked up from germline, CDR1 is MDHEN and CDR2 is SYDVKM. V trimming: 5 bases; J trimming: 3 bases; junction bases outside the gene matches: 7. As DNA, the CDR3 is TGTGCCAGCAGTCACGACAGGGCGGTCAATCAGCCCCAGCATTTT. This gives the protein CASSHDRAVNQPQHF.

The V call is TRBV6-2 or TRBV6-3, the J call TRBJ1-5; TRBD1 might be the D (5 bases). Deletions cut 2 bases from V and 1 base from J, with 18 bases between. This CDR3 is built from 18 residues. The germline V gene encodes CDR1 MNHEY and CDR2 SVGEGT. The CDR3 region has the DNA TGTGCCAGCAGTTACCTCCCCCCAGGGCCCTTAAGCAATCAGCCCCAGCATTTT. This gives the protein CASSYLPPGPLSNQPQHF.

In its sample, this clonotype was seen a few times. CDR3: CASSQDARAGQPQHF. CDR3 coding DNA: TGCGCCAGCAGCCAAGATGCCAGGGCAGGTCAGCCCCAGCATTTT. The chain joins TRBV4-1 to TRBJ1-5; D is perhaps TRBD1 (5 bases). Trimming removed 0 bases at V and 6 bases at J, with 12 bases between. Per the germline V gene, CDR1 is MGHRA and CDR2 is YSYEKL. This CDR3 is 15 amino acids long.

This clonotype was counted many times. The CDR3 bases are TGCGCCAGCAACCCGGACAGGGCCTACGAGCAGTACTTC. It specifies CASNPDRAYEQYF. The chain carries TRBV5-1 and TRBJ2-7; TRBD1 agrees at 8 bases. Germline V lookup: CDR1 SGHRS, CDR2 YFSETQ. With V trimmed by 6 bases and J by 2 bases, 4 bases remained unmatched. The CDR3 is 13 residues long.